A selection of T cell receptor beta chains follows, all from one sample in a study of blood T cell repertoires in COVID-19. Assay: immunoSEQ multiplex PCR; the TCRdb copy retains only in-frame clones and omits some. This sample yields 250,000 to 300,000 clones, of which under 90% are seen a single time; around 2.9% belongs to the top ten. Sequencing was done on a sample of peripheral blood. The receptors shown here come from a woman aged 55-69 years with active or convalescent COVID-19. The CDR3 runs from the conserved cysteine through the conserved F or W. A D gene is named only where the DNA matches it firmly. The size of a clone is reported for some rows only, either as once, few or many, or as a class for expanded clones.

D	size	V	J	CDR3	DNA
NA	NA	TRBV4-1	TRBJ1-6	CASSLLGGGRSPLHF	TGCGCCAGCAGCCTCCTAGGGGGGGGACGTTCACCCCTCCACTTT
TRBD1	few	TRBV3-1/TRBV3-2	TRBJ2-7	CASSQRTGGAYEQYF	TGTGCCAGCAGCCAACGGACAGGGGGCGCATACGAGCAGTACTTC
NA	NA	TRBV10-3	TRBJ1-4	CAISDRGMDEKLFF	TGTGCCATCAGTGACAGGGGAATGGATGAAAAACTGTTTTTT
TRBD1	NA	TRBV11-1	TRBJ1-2	CASSQTPTGDGYTF	TGTGCCAGCAGCCAGACCCCGACAGGGGATGGCTACACCTTC
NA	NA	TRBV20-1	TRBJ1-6	CSASLGTMYNSPLHF	TGCAGTGCTAGTTTGGGGACAATGTATAATTCACCCCTCCACTTT
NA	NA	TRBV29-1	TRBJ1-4	CSVEQGGKEKLFF	TGCAGCGTTGAACAGGGAGGTAAGGAAAAACTGTTTTTT
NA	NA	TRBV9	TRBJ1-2	CASSMGYGYTF	TGTGCCAGCAGTATGGGCTACGGCTACACCTTC
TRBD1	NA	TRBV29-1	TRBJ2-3	CSVGTGDTDTQYF	TGCAGCGTCGGGACAGGGGACACAGATACGCAGTATTTT
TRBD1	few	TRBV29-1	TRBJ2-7	CSVGGRRDRVGEQYF	TGCAGCGTTGGGGGCCGCCGGGACAGGGTTGGCGAGCAGTACTTC
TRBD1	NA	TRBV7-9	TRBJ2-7	CASSRPWGTGLYEQYF	TGTGCCAGCAGCCGACCCTGGGGGACAGGGTTGTACGAGCAGTACTTC
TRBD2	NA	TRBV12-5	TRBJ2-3	CASGPGTSGAVTDTQYF	TGTGCTAGTGGTCCCGGGACTAGCGGAGCCGTCACAGATACGCAGTATTTT
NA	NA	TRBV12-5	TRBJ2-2	CASGLWPSNTGELFF	TGTGCTAGTGGTTTGTGGCCCTCGAACACCGGGGAGCTGTTTTTT
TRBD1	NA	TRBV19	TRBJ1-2	CASSLDWQGAAGYTF	TGTGCCAGTAGCCTTGATTGGCAGGGGGCGGCCGGCTACACCTTC
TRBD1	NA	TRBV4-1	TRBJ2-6	CASAKTGWDVLTF	TGCGCCAGCGCCAAGACAGGGTGGGACGTCCTGACTTTC
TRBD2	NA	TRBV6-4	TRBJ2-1	CASSDRGGYYNEQFF	TGTGCCAGCAGTGATCGGGGGGGGTACTACAATGAGCAGTTCTTC
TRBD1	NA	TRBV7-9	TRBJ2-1	CASSLSRTGIGDEQFF	TGTGCCAGCAGCTTATCCCGGACAGGGATCGGTGATGAGCAGTTCTTC
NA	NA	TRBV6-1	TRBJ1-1	CASSDRSRTEAFF	TGTGCCAGCAGTGACCGATCCCGGACTGAAGCTTTCTTT
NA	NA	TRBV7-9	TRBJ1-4	CASSSFTNEKLFF	TGTGCCAGCAGCTCGTTCACTAATGAAAAACTGTTTTTT
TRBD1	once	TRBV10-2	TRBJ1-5	CASRPGTGAQPQHF	TGCGCCAGCAGACCTGGGACAGGCGCTCAGCCCCAGCATTTT
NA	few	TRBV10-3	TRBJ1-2	CAIIARTPGGYTF	TGTGCCATCATAGCGCGTACACCAGGTGGCTACACCTTC
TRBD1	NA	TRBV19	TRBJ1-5	CASSILGQGGYQPQHF	TGTGCCAGTAGTATACTGGGACAGGGGGGATATCAGCCCCAGCATTTT
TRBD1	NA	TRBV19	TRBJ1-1	CASSKPEDREDTEAFF	TGTGCCAGTAGTAAGCCCGAGGACAGGGAGGACACTGAAGCTTTCTTT
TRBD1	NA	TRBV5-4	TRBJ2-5	CASSPPGQANQETQYF	TGTGCCAGCAGCCCGCCGGGACAGGCGAACCAAGAGACCCAGTACTTC
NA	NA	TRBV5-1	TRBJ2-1	CASSARPGEQFF	TGCGCCAGCAGCGCCCGGCCAGGTGAGCAGTTCTTC
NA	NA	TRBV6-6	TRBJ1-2	CASSYDSAGYTF	TGTGCCAGCAGTTACGACTCGGCCGGCTACACCTTC
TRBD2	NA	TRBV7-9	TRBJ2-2	CASSDLTGTKNTGELFF	TGTGCCAGCAGCGACCTCACCGGGACTAAGAACACCGGGGAGCTGTTTTTT
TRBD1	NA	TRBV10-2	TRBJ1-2	CASSESGTGGVYGYTF	TGCGCCAGCAGTGAATCAGGGACAGGGGGCGTCTATGGCTACACCTTC
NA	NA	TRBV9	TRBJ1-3	CASSAGEAAGAASGNTIYF	TGTGCCAGCAGCGCCGGGGAAGCGGCAGGGGCGGCCTCTGGAAACACCATATATTTT
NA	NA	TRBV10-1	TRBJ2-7	CARVSWAGKNEQYF	TGCGCCAGAGTCAGCTGGGCAGGGAAGAACGAGCAGTACTTC
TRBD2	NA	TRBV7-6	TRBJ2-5	CASSLEQTTLAGLETQYF	TGTGCCAGCAGCTTAGAACAAACGACTCTAGCGGGGCTGGAGACCCAGTACTTC
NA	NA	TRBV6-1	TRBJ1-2	CASSENYRVDGYTF	TGTGCCAGCAGTGAGAACTACAGGGTTGATGGCTACACCTTC
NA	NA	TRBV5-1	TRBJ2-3	CASSLSRPTDTQYF	TGCGCCAGCAGCTTGTCCAGGCCCACAGATACGCAGTATTTT
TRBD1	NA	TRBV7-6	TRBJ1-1	CASSLGGQGWSTEAFF	TGTGCCAGCAGCTTAGGGGGACAGGGGTGGAGCACTGAAGCTTTCTTT
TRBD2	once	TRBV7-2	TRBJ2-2	CASSLGGGAPTGELFF	TGTGCCAGCAGCTTAGGCGGGGGGGCCCCCACCGGGGAGCTGTTTTTT
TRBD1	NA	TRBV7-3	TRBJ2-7	CASSPQDRPYEQYF	TGTGCCAGCAGCCCCCAGGACAGGCCGTACGAGCAGTACTTC
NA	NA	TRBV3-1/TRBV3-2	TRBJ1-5	CASSQGGRDNQPQHF	TGTGCCAGCAGCCAAGGAGGCAGGGACAATCAGCCCCAGCATTTT
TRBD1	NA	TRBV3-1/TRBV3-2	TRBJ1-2	CASSQQGVYGYTF	TGTGCCAGCAGCCAGCAGGGGGTCTATGGCTACACCTTC
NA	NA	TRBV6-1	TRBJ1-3	CASSERSGSSGNTIYF	TGTGCCAGCAGTGAAAGGTCGGGGAGCTCTGGAAACACCATATATTTT
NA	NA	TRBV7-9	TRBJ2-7	CASSFDGVRQYF	TGTGCCAGCAGCTTCGACGGGGTGAGGCAGTACTTC
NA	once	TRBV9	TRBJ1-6	CASSQRQMNSPLHF	TGTGCCAGCAGCCAACGACAGATGAATTCACCCCTCCACTTT
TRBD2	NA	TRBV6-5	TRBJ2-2	CASRPSGTNTGELFF	TGTGCCAGCAGGCCTAGCGGTACGAACACCGGGGAGCTGTTTTTT
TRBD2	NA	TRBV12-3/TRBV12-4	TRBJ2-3	CASRGGADTQYF	TGTGCCAGCAGGGGGGGGGCAGATACGCAGTATTTT
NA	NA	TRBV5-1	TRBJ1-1	CASSLVGRQGNTEAFF	TGCGCCAGCAGCTTGGTGGGGAGGCAGGGGAACACTGAAGCTTTCTTT
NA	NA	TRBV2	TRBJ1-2	CASRDGGADYGYTF	TGTGCCAGCAGAGACGGGGGAGCGGACTATGGCTACACCTTC
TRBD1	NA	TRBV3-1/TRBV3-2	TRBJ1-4	CASSPDRGHGVNNEKLFF	TGTGCCAGCAGCCCCGACAGGGGGCATGGGGTAAATAATGAAAAACTGTTTTTT
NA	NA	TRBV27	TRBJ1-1	CASSLTYRVGDTEAFF	TGTGCCAGCAGTTTAACCTACAGAGTCGGGGACACTGAAGCTTTCTTT
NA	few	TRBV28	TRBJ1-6	CASSLGGHGNSPLHF	TGTGCCAGCAGTTTAGGGGGACACGGGAATTCACCCCTCCACTTT
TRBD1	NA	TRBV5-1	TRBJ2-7	CASSLYGQGAYEQYF	TGCGCCAGCAGCTTATATGGGCAGGGGGCTTACGAGCAGTACTTC
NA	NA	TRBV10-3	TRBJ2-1	CAISEAGVPYNEQFF	TGTGCCATCAGTGAGGCGGGCGTACCCTACAATGAGCAGTTCTTC
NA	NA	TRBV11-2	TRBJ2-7	CASSLEPQGSYEQYF	TGTGCCAGCAGCTTAGAGCCCCAGGGTTCCTACGAGCAGTACTTC
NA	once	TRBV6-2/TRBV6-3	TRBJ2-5	CASSPDNQETQYF	TGTGCCAGCAGTCCCGACAACCAAGAGACCCAGTACTTC
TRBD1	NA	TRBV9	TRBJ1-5	CASSVGDRVAQPQHF	TGTGCCAGCAGCGTAGGGGACAGGGTTGCCCAGCCCCAGCATTTT
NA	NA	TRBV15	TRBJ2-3	CATSSEPRGGGADTQYF	TGTGCCACCAGCAGTGAGCCCCGAGGGGGTGGAGCAGATACGCAGTATTTT